These 21 T cell receptor beta chains came from one sample sequenced in a study of beta chain features in type 1 diabetes. The entirety of the isolated RNA underwent reverse transcription, so expressed TCRB transcripts were sequenced. The assay was immunoSEQ multiplex PCR, and TCRdb's table has in-frame clones only and misses some. Of about 250,000 clones detected, around an eighth appear once; the ten largest clones hold around 0.03%. The specimen sequenced was naive CD4+ T cells from blood. These TCRs come from a woman aged 40 to 50 in good health.

CDR3 bases: TGTGCCAGCAGCTTAGGAAGCAGGGGGTTCTACAATGAGCAGTTCTTC. Its protein product is CASSLGSRGFYNEQFF. This chain joins TRBV7-6 and TRBJ2-1, with TRBD1 matching 7 bases. Germline V gene data show CDR1 as SGHVS and CDR2 as FNYEAQ. The junction had 6 bases not matched to a gene; V was cut back by 1 base and J by 3 bases. CDR3 length equals 16 residues.

This clone was counted between two and nine times. DNA of the CDR3: TGTGCCAGCAGCCAAGAGCGGGGGGGTCCTCCGGATACGCAGTATTTT. Translated, it gives CASSQERGGPPDTQYF. The J gene is TRBJ2-3, the V gene TRBV14; 9 nucleotides agree with TRBD2. With 0 bases clipped from V and 6 bases from J, the junction kept 7 bases outside the gene matches. The CDR3 consists of 16 residues. CDR1 and CDR2 from the germline V gene are SGHDN and FVKESK.

This sequence joins TRBV5-6 and TRBJ2-7, with 9 bases identical to TRBD1. This CDR3 is built from 14 residues. The V segment lost 2 bases and the J segment 4 bases; nucleotides outside the gene matches: 4. From germline, CDR1 is SGHDT and CDR2 YYEEEE. The DNA of the CDR3 is TGTGCCAGCAGCTTCCGGACAGGGGCGTACGAGCAGTACTTC. Translated, it gives CASSFRTGAYEQYF. Together with reference TRBV5-6 and TRBJ2-7, the CDR3 gives the full variable domain: DAGVTQSPTHLIKTRGQQVTLRCSPKSGHDTVSWYQQALGQGPQFIFQYYEEEERQRGNFPDRFSGHQFPNYSSELNVNALLLGDSALYLCASSFRTGAYEQYFGPGTRLTVT.

This clone was counted between two and nine times. This chain joins TRBV14 and TRBJ1-1; no reliable D call. Per the germline V gene, CDR1 is SGHDN and CDR2 is FVKESK. The CDR3 covers 15 residues. Trimming stripped 1 base from V and 0 bases from J, with 9 bases between. For the CDR3, the DNA is TGTGCCAGCAGCCAAGCTCCAGGCCTGAACACTGAAGCTTTCTTT. It yields the protein CASSQAPGLNTEAFF. Full variable domain (outside the CDR3, taken from reference TRBV14 and TRBJ1-1): EAGVTQFPSHSVIEKGQTVTLRCDPISGHDNLYWYRRVMGKEIKFLLHFVKESKQDESGMPNNRFLAERTGGTYSTLKVQPAELEDSGVYFCASSQAPGLNTEAFFGQGTRLTVV.

This chain joins TRBV10-3 and TRBJ2-7; 11 bases match TRBD2. Germline trimming cut 9 bases from V and 7 bases from J; bases unmatched to any gene: 14. Germline CDR1 is ENHRY and CDR2 is SYGVKD. The CDR3 is 15 amino acids. The CDR3 region is CAMRGTSGLGGEQYF. CDR3 DNA sequence: TGTGCCATGAGAGGGACTAGCGGCCTGGGGGGAGAGCAGTACTTC.

This chain connects TRBV11-2 to TRBJ2-7; D might be TRBD2 (5 bases). The V end lost 1 base, the J end lost 3 bases, and 7 bases lay between the germline ends. CDR3 length: 13 amino acids. Per germline, CDR1 SGHAT and CDR2 FQNNGV. The CDR3 sequence is CASSLGDYYEQYF. The CDR3 nucleotides read TGTGCCAGCAGCTTAGGAGACTACTACGAGCAGTACTTC.

This clone was detected a few times. The J gene is TRBJ2-3, the V gene TRBV5-4; D gene unclear. Germline V gene sequence: CDR1 SGHNT, CDR2 YYREEE (reference sequence). Trimming removed 2 bases from V and 3 bases from J, with 10 bases in between. This CDR3 has 14 amino acids. The CDR3 loop is CASSLPPRTDTQYF. In DNA, the CDR3 is TGTGCCAGCAGCTTACCACCTAGGACAGATACGCAGTATTTT. Looking up the rest from reference TRBV5-4 and TRBJ2-3 gives the full variable domain: ETGVTQSPTHLIKTRGQQVTLRCSSQSGHNTVSWYQQALGQGPQFIFQYYREEENGRGNFPPRFSGLQFPNYSSELNVNALELDDSALYLCASSLPPRTDTQYFGPGTRLTVL.

V is TRBV5-4 and J is TRBJ1-1, with a tentative D call TRBD1 (5 bases). CDR1 is SGHNT, CDR2 YYREEE, per germline (reference sequence). The CDR3 length is 14 residues. V lost 0 bases and J lost 4, with 10 bases in between. This CDR3 reads CASSLAQGGTEAFF. CDR3 nucleotides: TGTGCCAGCAGCTTGGCGCAGGGCGGCACTGAAGCTTTCTTT.

This clone was seen more than once but under ten times. The chain links TRBV5-1 to TRBJ2-1; 11 positions agree with TRBD2. Germline CDR1 and CDR2: SGHRS and YFSETQ. Unmatched junction bases numbered 5, after V lost 4 bases and J lost 2 bases. This CDR3 has 16 residues. The chain's CDR3 is CASSPLAGGTYNEQFF. For the CDR3, the DNA is TGCGCCAGCAGCCCCCTAGCGGGGGGAACCTACAATGAGCAGTTCTTC.

The V gene is TRBV9, the J gene TRBJ2-1; 10 nucleotides align to TRBD2. V gave up 0 bases and J gave up 9 bases; unmatched junction bases: 6. This CDR3 comprises 15 residues. Germline lookup yields CDR1 SGDLS and CDR2 YYNGEE. This CDR3 is CASSVGERGGGEQFF. CDR3 in DNA: TGTGCCAGCAGCGTAGGGGAGCGGGGGGGTGGTGAGCAGTTCTTC. The complete variable domain, with remaining parts taken from reference TRBV9 and TRBJ2-1, reads DSGVTQTPKHLITATGQRVTLRCSPRSGDLSVYWYQQSLDQGLQFLIQYYNGEERAKGNILERFSAQQFPDLHSELNLSSLELGDSALYFCASSVGERGGGEQFFGPGTRLTVL.

In regard to this clone: Its ends do not fully match the called genes, so a read error is possible. V is TRBV5-1 and J is TRBJ2-2, with TRBD2 as a possible D gene (6 bases). CDR1 and CDR2 (germline): SGHRS, YFSETQ. CDR3 length equals 15 residues. CDR3 protein: CASSLQATNTGGLFF. The CDR3 DNA follows: TGCGCCAGCAGCTTACAGGCGACGAACACCGGGGGGCTGTTTTTT.

This clone has only a few counts. The chain links TRBV18 to TRBJ2-7; weak D call: TRBD1 (5 bases). Trimming pared 2 bases from V and 2 bases from J, leaving 13 bases between. The CDR3 has 15 residues. Looked up from germline, CDR1 is KGHSH and CDR2 is LQKENI. The CDR3 nucleotides are TGTGCCAGCTCACCAGGGGCCAAGGCCCCCTACGAGCAGTACTTC. This sequence encodes CASSPGAKAPYEQYF.

V gene TRBV15 combines with J gene TRBJ2-7, with D possibly matching TRBD1 (6 bases). The CDR3 loop spans 14 amino acids. The V gene lost 4 bases and the J gene lost 2 bases, with 12 bases spanning the gap. Germline assignment: CDR1 LNHNV and CDR2 YYDKDF (reference sequence). This chain's CDR3 is CATSTRTAAYEQYF. CDR3 nucleotide sequence: TGTGCCACCAGCACCCGGACAGCGGCCTACGAGCAGTACTTC.

The chain uses TRBV5-1 and TRBJ2-2, with D perhaps TRBD1 (6 bases). Trimming took 1 base from V and 7 from J, leaving 17 bases between them. CDR1 is SGHRS, CDR2 YFSETQ, per germline. The CDR3 loop spans 16 amino acids. CDR3 region: CASSLLGGQSNGELFF. The CDR3 region has the DNA TGCGCCAGCAGCTTGTTAGGTGGACAGTCTAACGGGGAGCTGTTTTTT.

This clone has only a few counts. The chain joins TRBV27 to TRBJ1-6; D is perhaps TRBD1 (6 bases). The germline gives CDR1 MNHEY, CDR2 SMNVEV (reference sequence). V dropped 7 bases and J dropped 7 bases, with 17 bases sitting between them. The CDR3 runs 15 residues. The CDR3 coding sequence is TGTGCCAGCAAACCGGTGGACAGTGGCAATTCACCCCTCCACTTT. This encodes CASKPVDSGNSPLHF.

This rearrangement joins TRBV6-5 to TRBJ1-5, with 9 positions matching TRBD1. The CDR3 consists of 14 residues. The V gene's germline CDR1 is MNHEY and CDR2 SVGAGI. J was trimmed by 7 bases and V by 6 bases; bases with no gene match: 7. CDR3 coding DNA: TGTGCCAGCAGCCCACAGGGGGCTCGGCAGCCCCAGCATTTT. It translates to CASSPQGARQPQHF.

This clone was seen more than once but under ten times. The chain has TRBV18 and TRBJ2-7; TRBD1 agrees at 7 bases. The CDR3 is 14 amino acids. V trimming: 3 bases; J trimming: 3 bases; junction bases outside the gene matches: 5. The germline V gene has CDR1 KGHSH and CDR2 LQKENI. The CDR3 bases are TGTGCCAGCTCACCGAACAGGGGCGGCTACGAGCAGTACTTC. This encodes CASSPNRGGYEQYF. Complete variable domain (other parts from reference TRBV18 and TRBJ2-7): NAGVMQNPRHLVRRRGQEARLRCSPMKGHSHVYWYRQLPEEGLKFMVYLQKENIIDESGMPKERFSAEFPKEGPSILRIQQVVRGDSAAYFCASSPNRGGYEQYFGPGTRLTVT.

The V gene is TRBV4-3, the J gene TRBJ2-7, with TRBD2 identical over 7 bases. The ends lost 3 bases at V and 4 bases at J; junction bases unmatched: 15. This CDR3 is 17 amino acids long. Germline CDR1 is LGHNA and CDR2 is YSLEER. The CDR3 sequence: CASSQDKGTAGVYEQYF. DNA of the CDR3: TGCGCCAGCAGCCAGGACAAGGGGACCGCGGGGGTATACGAGCAGTACTTC.

The chain recombines TRBV7-2 with TRBJ2-5; 7 bases line up with TRBD1. V gave up 5 bases and J gave up 5 bases; unmatched junction bases: 5. The CDR3 is 13 amino acids. Looked up from germline, CDR1 is SGHTA and CDR2 is FQGNSA. CDR3 loop: CASSADRVETQYF. Written as DNA, the CDR3 is TGTGCCAGCAGCGCAGACAGGGTGGAGACCCAGTACTTC.

This clone was found a few times. This chain connects TRBV9 to TRBJ2-4; 11 nucleotides match TRBD2. This CDR3 spans 16 amino acids. V gave up 0 bases and J gave up 7 bases; unmatched junction bases: 6. CDR1 is SGDLS, CDR2 YYNGEE, per germline. CDR3 DNA sequence: TGTGCCAGCAGCGTAGGGGTAGCGGGGGGGACCAACATTCAGTACTTC. Its protein is CASSVGVAGGTNIQYF. The full variable domain, with the rest looked up from reference TRBV9 and TRBJ2-4, is DSGVTQTPKHLITATGQRVTLRCSPRSGDLSVYWYQQSLDQGLQFLIQYYNGEERAKGNILERFSAQQFPDLHSELNLSSLELGDSALYFCASSVGVAGGTNIQYFGAGTRLSVL.

This clone was detected only a few times. This rearrangement joins TRBV5-4 to TRBJ2-2; the match to TRBD2 covers 14 bases. Germline-derived CDR1 and CDR2 are SGHNT and YYREEE (reference sequence). The CDR3 totals 17 residues. Unmatched junction bases numbered 3, after V lost 4 bases and J lost 1 base. This chain's CDR3 is CASSPGLAGVNTGELFF. For the CDR3, the DNA is TGTGCCAGCAGCCCGGGACTAGCGGGGGTGAACACCGGGGAGCTGTTTTTT.